These T cell receptor beta chains were read from a single sample in a study of OX40 agonist ivuxolimab in advanced cancers. Produced via immunoSEQ multiplex PCR; TCRdb's table is partial and in-frame only. The data show just under 65,000 clones, 70% to 90% seen once. The specimen comprised CD4+ or CD8+ T cells sorted from blood, sampled in a trial of the OX40 agonist ivuxolimab. Receptor source: an adult with an advanced solid tumor such as melanoma, head and neck, liver or kidney cancer. Both conserved end residues are part of each CDR3. A D gene is named only where the DNA matches it firmly. A clone size is listed for some rows: how often the clone was seen (once, few, many), or a class if it is expanded.

D gene	V gene	J gene	clone size	CDR3 DNA	CDR3 protein
-	TRBV5-1	TRBJ1-2	-	TGCGCCAGCAGCTTGGAGCACCGCTATGGCTACACCTTC	CASSLEHRYGYTF
-	TRBV5-4	TRBJ1-1	-	TGTGCCAGCAGCTTGGGATCGCAGGGATTGAACACTGAAGCTTTCTTT	CASSLGSQGLNTEAFF
TRBD2	TRBV30	TRBJ2-5	-	TGTGCCTGGAGTGTATGGACTAGCGGGAGTTGGGAGACCCAGTACTTC	CAWSVWTSGSWETQYF
TRBD2	TRBV4-3	TRBJ2-3	-	TGCGCCAGCAGCCAAGGTTTGGCTAGCGGGGGAGGGGGACCTGATACGCAGTATTTT	CASSQGLASGGGGPDTQYF
-	TRBV7-2	TRBJ1-2	once	TGTGCCAGCAGCACACAGGGTCAGCGCTACACCTTC	CASSTQGQRYTF
TRBD1	TRBV9	TRBJ2-3	once	TGTGCCAGCAGCGTAGGTGCAGGGGGCAGGACAGATACGCAGTATTTT	CASSVGAGGRTDTQYF
TRBD2	TRBV7-2	TRBJ2-7	once	TGTGCCAGCAGCTTCAGCGGGGGGGCCTACGAGCAGTACTTC	CASSFSGGAYEQYF
-	TRBV5-1	TRBJ2-1	-	TGCGCCAGCAGCGCCGGGTTCTCCTACAATGAGCAGTTCTTC	CASSAGFSYNEQFF
-	TRBV4-1	TRBJ1-4	-	TGCGCCAGCAGCCAAGAGCCCGGGACCCCCGTCGGAAAACTGTTTTTT	CASSQEPGTPVGKLFF
-	TRBV7-9	TRBJ1-2	-	TGTGCCAGCAGCTTAGTACAGGGACGTAATGGCTACACCTTC	CASSLVQGRNGYTF
-	TRBV4-1	TRBJ2-1	-	TGCGCCAGCAGCCAAGATGCAGGGAGCTCCTACAATGAGCAGTTCTTC	CASSQDAGSSYNEQFF
-	TRBV19	TRBJ2-1	-	TGTGCCAGTAGTTGGACAGATTACAATGAGCAGTTCTTC	CASSWTDYNEQFF
TRBD2	TRBV5-6	TRBJ2-3	-	TGTGCCAGCAGCCCGGCGGGGGGCTGGACAGATACGCAGTATTTT	CASSPAGGWTDTQYF
-	TRBV5-1	TRBJ2-7	-	TGCGCCAGCAGACCGGACGTGGCAGATGCCCAGAGGGAGCAGTACTTC	CASRPDVADAQREQYF
-	TRBV7-9	TRBJ2-2	few	TGTGCCAGCAGCTTAGCAGGGATGGCCGGGGAGCTGTTTTTT	CASSLAGMAGELFF
TRBD2	TRBV30	TRBJ2-7	-	TGTGCCTGGAGTCCCTATACTTTCCGGGACAACGGACTAGCGCAGAGCTCCTACGAGCAGTACTTC	CAWSPYTFRDNGLAQSSYEQYF
-	TRBV11-1	TRBJ1-6	-	TGTGCCAGCAGCCTTACGGGGGCTTCCGATTCACCCCTCCACTTT	CASSLTGASDSPLHF
-	TRBV29-1	TRBJ2-5	-	TGCAGCGTGAGCCGAGGAGAGACCCAGTACTTC	CSVSRGETQYF
-	TRBV10-2	TRBJ2-7	-	TGCGCCAGCTCCACCGGACCCTACTCCTACGAGCAGTACTTC	CASSTGPYSYEQYF
-	TRBV5-6	TRBJ2-3	once	TGTGCCAGCAGCCTTGGACAGATCACCCCCACAGATACGCAGTATTTT	CASSLGQITPTDTQYF
-	TRBV19	TRBJ2-1	-	TGTGCCAGCTCCATGGGGGCTCGTTACAATGAGCAGTTCTTC	CASSMGARYNEQFF
TRBD1	TRBV19	TRBJ2-2	-	TGTGCCAGTACTACAGGGGGACTGAACACCGGGGAGCTGTTTTTT	CASTTGGLNTGELFF
-	TRBV19	TRBJ2-3	few	TGTGCCAGTAGTGACCGGGACTGGGATCTAGCAGATACGCAGTATTTT	CASSDRDWDLADTQYF
-	TRBV18	TRBJ1-5	-	TGTGCCAGCTCACCACCGGGGGACCGTTCGGATCAGCCCCAGCATTTT	CASSPPGDRSDQPQHF
TRBD1	TRBV19	TRBJ2-7	-	TGTGCCAGTAGTCTAGGGACAGCGGCCCCCTACGAGCAGTACTTC	CASSLGTAAPYEQYF
-	TRBV5-4	TRBJ1-4	once	TGTGCCAGCAGCTTCGGGGGAACGACTAATGAAAAACTGTTTTTT	CASSFGGTTNEKLFF
-	TRBV5-1	TRBJ2-7	-	TGCGCCAGCAGTCGGGGAGAAACCTACGAGCAGTACTTC	CASSRGETYEQYF
TRBD1	TRBV18	TRBJ2-2	-	TGTGCCAGCTCGTCAAGACAGGGAGCGGACACCGGGGAGCTGTTTTTT	CASSSRQGADTGELFF
-	TRBV11-2	TRBJ2-7	-	TGTGCCAGCAGCCGCCGTCAAGCCTACGAGCAGTACTTC	CASSRRQAYEQYF
TRBD2	TRBV11-2	TRBJ2-2	-	TGTGCCAGCAGCTTAGATCTACTAGCGTTATCGAACACCGGGGAGCTGTTTTTT	CASSLDLLALSNTGELFF
-	TRBV7-9	TRBJ1-6	-	TGTGCCAGCAGCTTAGGAGGGAGCTCCTATAATTCACCCCTCCACTTT	CASSLGGSSYNSPLHF
-	TRBV7-9	TRBJ2-1	once	TGTGCCAGCAGCTTATCGCCCGGGGATGAGCAGTTCTTC	CASSLSPGDEQFF
-	TRBV14	TRBJ1-2	-	TGTGCCAGCAGCCGAGGACGGGGGGCCAGCCATGGCTACACCTTC	CASSRGRGASHGYTF
-	TRBV18	TRBJ1-5	-	TGTGCCAGCTCGCAGCACCAGGATCAGCCCCAGCATTTT	CASSQHQDQPQHF
-	TRBV11-3	TRBJ2-1	once	TGTGCCAGCAGCCCCCGGTCTTCCTTATACAATGAGCAGTTCTTC	CASSPRSSLYNEQFF
-	TRBV11-2	TRBJ1-1	-	TGTGCCAGCAGCGTCCCGGGACTAAGAACTGAAGCTTTCTTT	CASSVPGLRTEAFF
-	TRBV19	TRBJ2-7	-	TGTGCCAGTAGTATACTGGACAGACCCTACGAGCAGTACTTC	CASSILDRPYEQYF
TRBD2	TRBV7-2	TRBJ2-1	-	TGTGCCAGCAGCTTAGAGACTCAGCGGGAGGGCCGAGAGTTCTTC	CASSLETQREGREFF
-	TRBV11-3	TRBJ2-2	-	TGTGCCAGCAGCTTAGATACGGGGGTCACCGGGGAGCTGTTTTTT	CASSLDTGVTGELFF
-	TRBV19	TRBJ1-2	-	TGTGCCAGTAGTATAGAGTACTATGGCTACACCTTC	CASSIEYYGYTF
-	TRBV7-9	TRBJ2-3	-	TGTGCCGCGTCTGCTAGCACAGATACGCAGTATTTT	CAASASTDTQYF
TRBD1	TRBV27	TRBJ2-1	-	TGTGCCAGCAGTTTTTCAGGACAGGGATGGAATGAGCAGTTCTTC	CASSFSGQGWNEQFF
-	TRBV28	TRBJ2-3	-	TGTGCCAGCAGTTCCCCGCGGGGGCGCGTCTCCGCAGATACGCAGTATTTT	CASSSPRGRVSADTQYF
-	TRBV7-2	TRBJ2-7	-	TGTGCCAGCAGTCCCGACAGATCCTACGAGCAGTACTTC	CASSPDRSYEQYF